One sample yielded the 6 T cell receptor beta chains listed below, sequenced in a study of regulatory dendritic cells for organ transplantation. Repertoires were generated with immunoSEQ multiplex PCR, while TCRdb's copy carries only in-frame clones and drops some. The top ten hold under 3% of the sample, which has over 8,000 clones, 80% seen once. These receptors lack a known antigen. Sorted T cells were CFSE-labeled and cultured 5 days with allogeneic regulatory or mature dendritic cells at 1:10. The sample consisted of memory CD4+ T cells from blood cultured with dendritic cells. This sample's subset: CD45RO+ memory T cells. The receptors stem from a human donor in good health.

The chain carries TRBV6-6 and TRBJ2-2; D gene uncertain. The CDR3 has 15 amino acids. Trimming stripped 6 bases from V and 6 bases from J, with 17 bases between. Germline CDR1 is MNHNY and CDR2 is SVGAGI (reference sequence). The CDR3 loop reads CASSSGRSEAGELFF. CDR3 sequence (DNA): TGTGCCAGCAGCTCAGGACGGAGTGAAGCCGGGGAGCTGTTTTTT.

The J gene is TRBJ2-7, the V gene TRBV20-1; no firm D call. CDR1 DFQATT and CDR2 SNEGSKA come from the germline V gene (reference sequence). The V end lost 6 bases, the J end lost 3 bases, and 9 bases lay between the germline ends. The CDR3 sequence is 11 residues long. CDR3 protein: CSAPSGYEQYF. The CDR3, as DNA: TGCAGTGCCCCGAGTGGCTACGAGCAGTACTTC.

This chain uses TRBV15 with TRBJ2-1, with unresolved D. Germline-derived CDR1 and CDR2 are LNHNV and YYDKDF (reference sequence). Trimming stripped 2 bases from V and 9 bases from J, with 14 bases between. CDR3 length equals 14 residues. The CDR3 DNA reads TGTGCCACCAGCAGAAGAGCTGCGGTCGGTGAGCAGTTCTTC. As protein: CATSRRAAVGEQFF.

This clone came up a few times. The V call is TRBV14, the J call TRBJ1-1; D not resolved. From germline, CDR1 is SGHDN and CDR2 FVKESK. V dropped 4 bases and J dropped 6 bases, with 18 bases sitting between them. The CDR3 is 15 amino acids. CDR3 DNA: TGTGCCAGCAGCCCACCAACCTATTCTGGGCCTGAAGCTTTCTTT. Amino acid sequence: CASSPPTYSGPEAFF. Supplemented by reference TRBV14 and TRBJ1-1, the full variable domain reads EAGVTQFPSHSVIEKGQTVTLRCDPISGHDNLYWYRRVMGKEIKFLLHFVKESKQDESGMPNNRFLAERTGGTYSTLKVQPAELEDSGVYFCASSPPTYSGPEAFFGQGTRLTVV.

The gene calls are TRBV9 and TRBJ2-6, with D perhaps TRBD1 (6 bases). The V gene lost 2 bases and the J gene lost 3 bases, with 12 bases spanning the gap. The germline gives CDR1 SGDLS, CDR2 YYNGEE. The CDR3 length is 16 residues. CDR3 amino acids: CASSVSPGVGANVLTF. As DNA, the CDR3 is TGTGCCAGCAGCGTTTCCCCAGGGGTTGGGGCCAACGTCCTGACTTTC.

The V and J genes are TRBV18 and TRBJ2-7; the D gene is possibly TRBD2 (7 bases). The CDR3 sequence is 17 residues long. V lost 3 bases, J lost 0 bases, and 18 bases lay in between. The germline gives CDR1 KGHSH, CDR2 LQKENI. This CDR3 reads CASSPAGGAFPSYEQYF. CDR3 coding DNA: TGTGCCAGCTCACCGGCTGGGGGGGCCTTCCCCTCCTACGAGCAGTACTTC.